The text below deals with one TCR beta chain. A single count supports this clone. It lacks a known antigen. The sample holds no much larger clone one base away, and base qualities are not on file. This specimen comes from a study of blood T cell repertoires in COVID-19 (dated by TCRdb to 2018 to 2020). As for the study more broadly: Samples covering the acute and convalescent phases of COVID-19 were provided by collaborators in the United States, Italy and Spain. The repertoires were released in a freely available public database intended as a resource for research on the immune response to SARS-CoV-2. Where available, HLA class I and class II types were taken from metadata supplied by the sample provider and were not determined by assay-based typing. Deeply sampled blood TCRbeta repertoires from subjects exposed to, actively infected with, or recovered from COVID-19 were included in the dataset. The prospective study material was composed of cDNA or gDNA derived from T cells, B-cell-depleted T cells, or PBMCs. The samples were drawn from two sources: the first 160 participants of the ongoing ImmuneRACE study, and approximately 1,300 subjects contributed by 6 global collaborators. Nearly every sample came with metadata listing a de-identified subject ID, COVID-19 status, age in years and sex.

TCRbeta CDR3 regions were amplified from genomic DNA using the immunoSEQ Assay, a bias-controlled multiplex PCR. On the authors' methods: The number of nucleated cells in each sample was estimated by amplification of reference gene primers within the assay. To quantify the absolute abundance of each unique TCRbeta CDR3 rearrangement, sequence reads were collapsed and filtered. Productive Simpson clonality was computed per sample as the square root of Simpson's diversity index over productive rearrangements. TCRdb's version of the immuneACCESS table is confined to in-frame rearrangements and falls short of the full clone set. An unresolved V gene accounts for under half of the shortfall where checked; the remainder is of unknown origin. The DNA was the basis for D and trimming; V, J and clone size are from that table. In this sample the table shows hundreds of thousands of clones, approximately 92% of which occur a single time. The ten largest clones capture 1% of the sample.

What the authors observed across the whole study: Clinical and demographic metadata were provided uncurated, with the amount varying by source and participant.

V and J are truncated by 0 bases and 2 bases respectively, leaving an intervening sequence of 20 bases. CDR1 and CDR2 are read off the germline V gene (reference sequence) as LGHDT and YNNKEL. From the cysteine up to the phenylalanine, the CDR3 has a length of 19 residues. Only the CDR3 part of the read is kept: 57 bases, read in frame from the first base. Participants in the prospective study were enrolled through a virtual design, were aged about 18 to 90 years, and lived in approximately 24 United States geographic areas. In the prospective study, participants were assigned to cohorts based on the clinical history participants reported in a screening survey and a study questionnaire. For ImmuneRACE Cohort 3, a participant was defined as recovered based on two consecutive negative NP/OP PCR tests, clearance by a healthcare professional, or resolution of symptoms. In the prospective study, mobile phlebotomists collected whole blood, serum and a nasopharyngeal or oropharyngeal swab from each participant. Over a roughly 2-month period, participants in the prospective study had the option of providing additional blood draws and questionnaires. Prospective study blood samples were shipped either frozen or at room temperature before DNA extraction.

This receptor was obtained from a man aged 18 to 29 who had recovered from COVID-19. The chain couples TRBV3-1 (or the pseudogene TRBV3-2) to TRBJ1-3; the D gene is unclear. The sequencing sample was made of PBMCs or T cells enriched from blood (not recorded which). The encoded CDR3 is CASSQECRGVDDTGNTIYF. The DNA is TGTGCCAGCAGCCAAGAGTGTCGGGGAGTAGATGATACTGGAAACACCATATATTTT.